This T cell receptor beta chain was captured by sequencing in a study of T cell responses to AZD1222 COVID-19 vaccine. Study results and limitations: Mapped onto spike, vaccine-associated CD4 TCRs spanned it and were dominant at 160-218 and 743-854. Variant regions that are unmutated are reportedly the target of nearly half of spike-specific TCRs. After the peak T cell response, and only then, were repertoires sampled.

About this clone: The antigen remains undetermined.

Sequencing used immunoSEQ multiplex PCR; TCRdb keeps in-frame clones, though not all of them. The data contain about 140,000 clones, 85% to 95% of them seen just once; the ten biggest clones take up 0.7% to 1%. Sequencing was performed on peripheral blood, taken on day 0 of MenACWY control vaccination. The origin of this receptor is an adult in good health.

CDR3 in amino acids: CASSVGPVAIEQFF. In DNA form, the CDR3 reads TGTGCCAGCAGCGTAGGCCCGGTAGCAATTGAGCAGTTCTTC. The rearrangement joins TRBV9 to TRBJ2-1; D not certain. The CDR3 consists of 14 residues. V shed 0 bases and J shed 9 bases, with 13 bases lying between them. Germline CDR1 and CDR2: SGDLS and YYNGEE.